The 2 T cell receptor beta chains below come from one sample, sequenced in a study of CXCR3-negative and CXCR3-positive naive CD8 T cells. The TRB libraries of cDNA were built by UMI-labeled 5' RACE. After re-calling the 5' RACE reads, TCRdb lists one entry per CDR3 protein, DNA absent. The sample data list roughly 50,000 distinct CDR3 sequences. The sequenced material came from memory CD8+ T cells from blood. These receptors were collected from a human donor in good health. Some clones in this sample may be carry-over from other donors' samples.

The V gene is TRBV29-1, the J gene TRBJ2-3. Germline assignment: CDR1 SQVTM and CDR2 ANQGSEA. This CDR3 is built from 15 residues. The CDR3 spells CSGVPYLASTDTQYF.

The V and J genes are TRBV29-1 and TRBJ2-7; TCRdb calls TRBD2, which cannot be checked without DNA. The CDR3 is 15 amino acids. Per germline, CDR1 SQVTM and CDR2 ANQGSEA. CDR3 region: CSVEDPRAGNYEQYF.